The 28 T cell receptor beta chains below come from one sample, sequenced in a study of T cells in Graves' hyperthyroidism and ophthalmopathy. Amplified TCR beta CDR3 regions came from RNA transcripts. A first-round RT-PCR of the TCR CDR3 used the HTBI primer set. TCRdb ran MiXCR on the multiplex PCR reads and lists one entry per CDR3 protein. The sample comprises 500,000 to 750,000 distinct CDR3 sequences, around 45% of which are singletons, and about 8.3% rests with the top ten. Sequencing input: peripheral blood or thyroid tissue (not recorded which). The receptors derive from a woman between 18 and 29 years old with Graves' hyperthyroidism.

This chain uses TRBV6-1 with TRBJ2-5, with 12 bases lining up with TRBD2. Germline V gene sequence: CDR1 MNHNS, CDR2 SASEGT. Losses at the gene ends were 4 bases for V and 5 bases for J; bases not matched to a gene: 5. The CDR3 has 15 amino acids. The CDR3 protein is CASSGTSGAEETQYF. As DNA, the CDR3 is TGTGCCAGCAGTGGGACTAGCGGGGCCGAGGAGACCCAGTACTTC.

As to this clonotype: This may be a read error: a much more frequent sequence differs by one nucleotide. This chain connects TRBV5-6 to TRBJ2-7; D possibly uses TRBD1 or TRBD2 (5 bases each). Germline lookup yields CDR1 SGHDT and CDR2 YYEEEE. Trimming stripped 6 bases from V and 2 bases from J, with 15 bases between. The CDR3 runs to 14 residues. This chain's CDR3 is CASTPGTSAYEQYF. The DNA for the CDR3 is TGTGCCAGCACCCCCGGGACGTCCGCCTACGAGCAGTACTTC.

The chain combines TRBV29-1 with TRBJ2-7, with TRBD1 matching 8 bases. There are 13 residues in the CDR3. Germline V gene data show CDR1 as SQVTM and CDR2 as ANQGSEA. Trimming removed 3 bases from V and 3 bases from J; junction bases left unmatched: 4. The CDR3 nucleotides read TGCAGCGTTGAGCGGACAGGGAGCTACGAGCAGTACTTC. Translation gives CSVERTGSYEQYF.

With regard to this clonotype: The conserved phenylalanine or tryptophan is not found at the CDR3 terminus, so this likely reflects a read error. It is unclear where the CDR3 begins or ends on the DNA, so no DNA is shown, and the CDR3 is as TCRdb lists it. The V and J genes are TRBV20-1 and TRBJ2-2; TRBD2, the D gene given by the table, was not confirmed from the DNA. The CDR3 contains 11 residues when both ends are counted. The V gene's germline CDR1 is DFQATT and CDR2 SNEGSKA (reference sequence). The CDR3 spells CSATSLPGLEL.

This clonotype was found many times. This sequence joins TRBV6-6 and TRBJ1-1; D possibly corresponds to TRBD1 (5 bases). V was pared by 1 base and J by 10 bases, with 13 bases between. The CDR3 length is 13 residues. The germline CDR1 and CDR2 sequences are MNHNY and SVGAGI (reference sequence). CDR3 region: CASSYFRDGGAFF. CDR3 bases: TGTGCCAGCAGTTACTTCCGGGACGGTGGAGCTTTCTTT.

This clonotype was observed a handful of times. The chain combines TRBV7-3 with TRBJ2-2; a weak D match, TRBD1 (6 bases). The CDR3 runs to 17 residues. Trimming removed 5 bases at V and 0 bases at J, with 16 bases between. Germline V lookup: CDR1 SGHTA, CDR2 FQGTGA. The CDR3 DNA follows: TGTGCCAGCAGCCGTACAGGGAACCGACCGAACACCGGGGAGCTGTTTTTT. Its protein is CASSRTGNRPNTGELFF.

This chain's CDR3 is CARPDGMNTEAFF. As DNA, the CDR3 is TGTGCTAGACCGGACGGTATGAACACTGAAGCTTTCTTT. This rearrangement joins TRBV6-1 to TRBJ1-1; D remains unclear. Germline values: CDR1 MNHNS, CDR2 SASEGT. CDR3 size: 13 residues.

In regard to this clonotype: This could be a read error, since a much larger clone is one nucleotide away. The CDR3 here is CASSLMASSPYEQYF. The CDR3 nucleotides are TGCGCCAGCAGCTTGATGGCCTCTTCCCCCTACGAGCAGTACTTC. The chain links TRBV5-1 to TRBJ2-7; D is unresolved. CDR1 is SGHRS, CDR2 YFSETQ, per germline. This CDR3 has 15 amino acids. The germline V and J ends were trimmed by 1 base and 2 bases, with 13 bases remaining between them. The full variable domain, with the rest looked up from reference TRBV5-1 and TRBJ2-7, is KAGVTQTPRYLIKTRGQQVTLSCSPISGHRSVSWYQQTPGQGLQFLFEYFSETQRNKGNFPGRFSGRQFSNSRSEMNVSTLELGDSALYLCASSLMASSPYEQYFGPGTRLTVT.

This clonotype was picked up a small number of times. The CDR3 coding sequence is TGTGCCAGCAGCTGGGCCGGGGCCGCTAGGGCCAACGTCCTGACTTTC. It codes for CASSWAGAARANVLTF. V gene TRBV11-2 combines with J gene TRBJ2-6, with D tentatively TRBD1 or TRBD2 (5 bases each). Germline assignment: CDR1 SGHAT and CDR2 FQNNGV. The CDR3 covers 16 residues. V lost 4 bases, J lost 5 bases, and 15 bases lay in between.

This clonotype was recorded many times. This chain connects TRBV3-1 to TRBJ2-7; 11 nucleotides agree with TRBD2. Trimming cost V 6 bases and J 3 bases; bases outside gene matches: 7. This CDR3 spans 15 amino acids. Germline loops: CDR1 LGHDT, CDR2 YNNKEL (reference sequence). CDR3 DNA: TGTGCCAGCAGTTCGACTAGCGGGGCCTTCTACGAGCAGTACTTC. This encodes CASSSTSGAFYEQYF.

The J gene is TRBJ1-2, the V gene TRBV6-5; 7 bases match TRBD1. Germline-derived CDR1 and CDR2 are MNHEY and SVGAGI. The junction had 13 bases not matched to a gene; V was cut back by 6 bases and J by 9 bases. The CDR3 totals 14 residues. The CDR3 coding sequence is TGTGCCAGCAGCCCCGGGACAGCGAGAGATAGCTACACCTTC. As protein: CASSPGTARDSYTF.

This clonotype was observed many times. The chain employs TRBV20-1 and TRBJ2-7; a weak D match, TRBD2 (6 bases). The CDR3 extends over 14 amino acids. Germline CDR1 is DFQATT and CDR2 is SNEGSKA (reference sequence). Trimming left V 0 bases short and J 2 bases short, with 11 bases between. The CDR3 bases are TGCAGTGCTAGAGATCGGCGGGGAACCTACGAGCAGTACTTC. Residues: CSARDRRGTYEQYF.

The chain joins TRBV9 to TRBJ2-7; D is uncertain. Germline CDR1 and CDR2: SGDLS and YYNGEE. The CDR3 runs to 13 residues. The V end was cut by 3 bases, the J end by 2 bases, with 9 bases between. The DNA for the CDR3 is TGTGCCAGCAGCGGATCTCCCCCCTACGAGCAGTACTTC. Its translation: CASSGSPPYEQYF.

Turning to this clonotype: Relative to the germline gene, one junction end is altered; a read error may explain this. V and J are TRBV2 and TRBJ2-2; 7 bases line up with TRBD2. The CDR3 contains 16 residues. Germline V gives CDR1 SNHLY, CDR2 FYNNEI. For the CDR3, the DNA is TGTGCCGGCAGTCCGCTAGCGGATCCTTCTACCAGGGAGCTGTTTTTT. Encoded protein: CAGSPLADPSTRELFF.

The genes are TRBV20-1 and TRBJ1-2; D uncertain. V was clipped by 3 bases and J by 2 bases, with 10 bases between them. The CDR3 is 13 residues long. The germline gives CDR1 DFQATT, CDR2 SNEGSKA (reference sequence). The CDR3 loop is CSARDSDNYGYTF. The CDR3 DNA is TGCAGTGCTAGGGATAGCGACAACTATGGCTACACCTTC.

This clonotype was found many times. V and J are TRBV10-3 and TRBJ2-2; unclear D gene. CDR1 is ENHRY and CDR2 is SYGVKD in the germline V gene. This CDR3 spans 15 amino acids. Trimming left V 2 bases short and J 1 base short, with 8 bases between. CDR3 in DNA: TGTGCCATCAGTGAGCGGCTGCTGAACACCGGGGAGCTGTTTTTT. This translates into CAISERLLNTGELFF.

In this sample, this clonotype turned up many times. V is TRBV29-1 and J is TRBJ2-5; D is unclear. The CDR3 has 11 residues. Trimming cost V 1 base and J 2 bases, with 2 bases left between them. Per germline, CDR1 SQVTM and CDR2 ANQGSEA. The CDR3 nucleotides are TGCAGCGTTGAAGGGCAAGAGACCCAGTACTTC. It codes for CSVEGQETQYF.

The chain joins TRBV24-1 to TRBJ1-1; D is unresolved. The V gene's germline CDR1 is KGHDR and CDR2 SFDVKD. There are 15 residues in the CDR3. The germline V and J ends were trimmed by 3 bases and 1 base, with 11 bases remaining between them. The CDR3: CATSDPQAGNTEAFF. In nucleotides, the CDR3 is TGTGCCACCAGTGATCCCCAGGCGGGGAACACTGAAGCTTTCTTT.

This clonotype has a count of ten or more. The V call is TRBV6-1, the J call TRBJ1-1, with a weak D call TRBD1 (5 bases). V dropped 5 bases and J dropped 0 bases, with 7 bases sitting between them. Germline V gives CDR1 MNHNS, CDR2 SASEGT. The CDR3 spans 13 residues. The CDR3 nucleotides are TGTGCCAGCAGTAAACAGGTGAACACTGAAGCTTTCTTT. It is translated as CASSKQVNTEAFF.

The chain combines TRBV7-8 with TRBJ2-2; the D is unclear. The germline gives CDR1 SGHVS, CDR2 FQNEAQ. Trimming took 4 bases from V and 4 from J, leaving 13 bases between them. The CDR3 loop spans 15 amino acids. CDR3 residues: CASSSNPTRTGELFF. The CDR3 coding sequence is TGTGCCAGCAGCTCAAATCCTACACGCACCGGGGAGCTGTTTTTT.

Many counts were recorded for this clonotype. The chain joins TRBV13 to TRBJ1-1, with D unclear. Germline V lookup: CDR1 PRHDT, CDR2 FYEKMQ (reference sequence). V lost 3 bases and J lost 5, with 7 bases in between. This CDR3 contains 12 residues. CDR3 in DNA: TGTGCCAGCAGCTTCGGGGAGACTGAAGCTTTCTTT. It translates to CASSFGETEAFF.

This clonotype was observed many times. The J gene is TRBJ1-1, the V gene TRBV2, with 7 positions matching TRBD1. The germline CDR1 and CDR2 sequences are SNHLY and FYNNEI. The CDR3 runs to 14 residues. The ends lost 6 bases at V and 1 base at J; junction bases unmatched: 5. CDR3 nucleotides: TGTGCCAGCAGGGAAAGACAGGGGAACACTGAAGCTTTCTTT. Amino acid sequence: CASRERQGNTEAFF.

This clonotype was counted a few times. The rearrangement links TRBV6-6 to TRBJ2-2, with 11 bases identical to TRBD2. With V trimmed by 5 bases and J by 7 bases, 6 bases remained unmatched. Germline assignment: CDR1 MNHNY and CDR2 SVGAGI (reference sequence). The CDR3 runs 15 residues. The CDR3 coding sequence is TGTGCCAGCAGTCTTAGCGGGAGGGCCGTCGGGGAGCTGTTTTTT. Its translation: CASSLSGRAVGELFF.

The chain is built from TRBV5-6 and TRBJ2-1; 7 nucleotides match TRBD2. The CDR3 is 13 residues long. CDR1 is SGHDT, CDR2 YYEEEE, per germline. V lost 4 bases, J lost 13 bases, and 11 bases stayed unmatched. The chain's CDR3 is CASSPASSGAQFF. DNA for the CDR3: TGTGCCAGCAGCCCCGCCTCTAGCGGAGCCCAGTTCTTC.

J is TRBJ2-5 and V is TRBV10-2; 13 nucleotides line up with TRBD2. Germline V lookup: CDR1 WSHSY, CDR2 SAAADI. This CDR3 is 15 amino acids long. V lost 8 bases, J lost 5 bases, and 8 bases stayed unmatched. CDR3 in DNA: TGCGCCAGCCGAGGACTAGCGGGAGCACGGGAGACCCAGTACTTC. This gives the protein CASRGLAGARETQYF.

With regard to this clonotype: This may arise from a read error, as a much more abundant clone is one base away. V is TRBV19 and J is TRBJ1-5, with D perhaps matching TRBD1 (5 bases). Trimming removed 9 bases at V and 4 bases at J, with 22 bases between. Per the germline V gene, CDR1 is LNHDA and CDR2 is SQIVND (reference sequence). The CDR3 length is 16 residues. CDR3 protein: CASLQRDAQGNQPQHF. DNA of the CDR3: TGTGCCAGCCTGCAGCGGGACGCTCAAGGGAATCAGCCCCAGCATTTT.

CDR3 in amino acids: CSVINLRDNGGLYGYTF. CDR3 DNA sequence: TGCAGCGTTATCAATCTCCGGGACAACGGGGGCCTCTATGGCTACACCTTC. This chain connects TRBV29-1 to TRBJ1-2; possibly TRBD1 for D (6 bases). This CDR3 contains 17 residues. CDR1 SQVTM and CDR2 ANQGSEA come from the germline V gene. With 5 bases removed from V and 4 bases from J, the gap between germline ends came to 26 bases.

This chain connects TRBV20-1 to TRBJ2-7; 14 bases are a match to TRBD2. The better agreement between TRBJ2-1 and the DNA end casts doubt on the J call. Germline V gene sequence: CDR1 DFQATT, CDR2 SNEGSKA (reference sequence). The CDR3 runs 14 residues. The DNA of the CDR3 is TGCAGTGCGCCGGGACTAGCGGGAGTAGATGAGCAGTTCTTC. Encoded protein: CSAPGLAGVDEQFF.